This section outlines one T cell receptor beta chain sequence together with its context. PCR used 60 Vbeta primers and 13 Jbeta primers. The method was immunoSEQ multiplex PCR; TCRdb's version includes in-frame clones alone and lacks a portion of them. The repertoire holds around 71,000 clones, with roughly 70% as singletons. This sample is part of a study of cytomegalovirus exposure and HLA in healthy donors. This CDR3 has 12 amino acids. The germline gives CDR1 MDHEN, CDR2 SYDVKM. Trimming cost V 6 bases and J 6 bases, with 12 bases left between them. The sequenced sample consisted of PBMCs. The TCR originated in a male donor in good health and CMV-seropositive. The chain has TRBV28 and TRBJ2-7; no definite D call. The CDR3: CASSLDTAEQYF. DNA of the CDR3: TGTGCCAGCAGCCTCGACACGGCCGAGCAGTACTTC.